Listed here are 9 T cell receptor beta chains from one sample, sequenced in a study of T-cell reconstitution after alpha-beta-depleted transplantation in children. For TCRbeta, the library was prepared with unique molecular identifiers. MiXCR, run by TCRdb on the PCR reads, gives a single entry per CDR3 protein. The sample has around 380,000 distinct CDR3 sequences, approximately 10% seen once. This sample comprised PBMCs from the stem cell graft donor, obtained from the stem cell graft. These TCRs come from a human donor who donated a stem cell graft to a child with acute myeloid leukemia.

This sequence joins TRBV5-1 and TRBJ2-1; the match to TRBD1 covers 8 bases. CDR1 and CDR2 from the germline V gene are SGHRS and YFSETQ. V gave up 0 bases and J gave up 2 bases; unmatched junction bases: 4. This CDR3 is 16 amino acids long. CDR3 loop: CASSLERTGTYNEQFF. The CDR3 DNA sequence: TGCGCCAGCAGCTTGGAGAGGACAGGGACCTACAATGAGCAGTTCTTC.

There are a few counts of this clonotype. This rearrangement joins TRBV6-6 to TRBJ1-2, with 7 bases matching TRBD1. Trimming at V came to 7 bases and at J to 9 bases, leaving 5 bases not matched to a gene. Looked up from germline, CDR1 is MNHNY and CDR2 is SVGAGI (reference sequence). The CDR3 covers 11 residues. The CDR3 sequence: CASNRDSRYTF. CDR3 coding DNA: TGTGCCAGCAATCGGGACAGCCGCTACACCTTC.

This clonotype was seen a handful of times. The chain links TRBV6-6 to TRBJ1-2; D uncertain. The CDR3 sequence is 12 residues long. Germline V gives CDR1 MNHNY, CDR2 SVGAGI (reference sequence). V was pared by 7 bases and J by 7 bases, with 13 bases between. As DNA, the CDR3 is TGTGCCAGCACAACATCGAAGGGTGGCTACACCTTC. Translation: CASTTSKGGYTF.

This clonotype has ten or more counts. The genes are TRBV20-1 and TRBJ2-3, with 8 bases that match TRBD2. The CDR3 has 14 residues. Trimming removed 4 bases from V and 2 bases from J; junction bases left unmatched: 5. Germline-derived CDR1 and CDR2 are DFQATT and SNEGSKA (reference sequence). CDR3 coding DNA: TGCAGTGCTACCGGGGGGGCTTTCACAGATACGCAGTATTTT. Translating it yields CSATGGAFTDTQYF.

V and J are TRBV30 and TRBJ2-7, with D maybe TRBD1 (6 bases). CDR3 size: 15 residues. Per germline, CDR1 GTSNPN and CDR2 SVGIG (reference sequence). Trimming stripped 0 bases from V and 6 bases from J, with 18 bases between. CDR3 coding DNA: TGTGCCTGGAGTGTAGAGGGCAGGGGACCCTTCGAGCAGTACTTC. This gives the protein CAWSVEGRGPFEQYF.

This clonotype was counted between two and nine times. The chain carries TRBV4-3 and TRBJ2-1; 7 positions match TRBD2. Trimming took 3 bases from V and 6 from J; bases not matched to a gene: 14. CDR3 length: 17 residues. Germline CDR1 reads LGHNA; CDR2 reads YSLEER. CDR3 nucleotides: TGCGCCAGCAGCCAGTACCTAGCGGTAGTCGGGGCCAATGAGCAGTTCTTC. Protein: CASSQYLAVVGANEQFF.

The table lists this clonotype with a few counts. The chain carries TRBV20-1 and TRBJ1-5; 7 nucleotides line up with TRBD1. The V gene's germline CDR1 is DFQATT and CDR2 SNEGSKA (reference sequence). CDR3 length: 14 amino acids. The junction had 9 bases not matched to a gene; V was cut back by 3 bases and J by 7 bases. CDR3 sequence reads: CSASLTGALQPQHF. CDR3 nucleotides: TGCAGTGCTAGCCTTACAGGGGCCCTCCAGCCCCAGCATTTT.

This clonotype was counted only a few times. This rearrangement joins TRBV6-2 or TRBV6-3 to TRBJ1-1; TRBD1 is a possible D gene (6 bases). The V end lost 7 bases, the J end lost 0 bases, and 15 bases lay between the germline ends. This CDR3 contains 15 residues. CDR1 is MNHEY and CDR2 is SVGEGT in the germline V gene. The chain's CDR3 is CASNPTGPMNTEAFF. The CDR3 region has the DNA TGTGCCAGCAACCCGACAGGCCCCATGAACACTGAAGCTTTCTTT.

This clonotype came up many times. CDR3 in amino acids: CASSLMTTSGGPHEQFF. Here the CDR3 DNA reads TGTGCCAGCAGCTTAATGACTACTAGCGGGGGGCCACATGAGCAGTTCTTC. V gene TRBV11-2 combines with J gene TRBJ2-1, with TRBD2 matching 12 bases. The CDR3 is 17 amino acids. Germline lookup yields CDR1 SGHAT and CDR2 FQNNGV. Trimming removed 2 bases from V and 8 bases from J; junction bases left unmatched: 10.